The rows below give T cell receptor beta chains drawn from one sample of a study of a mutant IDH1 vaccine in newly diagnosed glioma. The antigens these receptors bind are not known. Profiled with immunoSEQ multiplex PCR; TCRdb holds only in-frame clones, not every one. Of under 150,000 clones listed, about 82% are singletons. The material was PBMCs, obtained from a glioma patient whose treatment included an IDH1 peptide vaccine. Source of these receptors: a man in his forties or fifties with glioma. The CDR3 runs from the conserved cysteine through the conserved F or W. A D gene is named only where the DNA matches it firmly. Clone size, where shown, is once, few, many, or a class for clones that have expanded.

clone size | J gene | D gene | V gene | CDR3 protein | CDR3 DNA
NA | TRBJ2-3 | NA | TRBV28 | CASSFAGGSTDTQYF | TGTGCCAGCAGTTTTGCCGGGGGTAGCACAGATACGCAGTATTTT
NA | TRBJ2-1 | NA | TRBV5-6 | CASSPPAVGEQFF | TGTGCCAGCAGCCCCCCCGCGGTCGGTGAGCAGTTCTTC
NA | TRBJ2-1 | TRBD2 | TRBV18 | CASSPISGSTYNEQFF | TGTGCCAGCTCACCAATTAGCGGGAGTACCTACAATGAGCAGTTCTTC
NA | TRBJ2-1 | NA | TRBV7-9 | CASSPGTLYNEQFF | TGTGCCAGCAGCCCCGGGACTCTCTACAATGAGCAGTTCTTC
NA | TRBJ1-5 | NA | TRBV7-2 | CASSLRRTEKYSNQPQHF | TGTGCCAGCAGCTTACGACGGACAGAAAAATATAGCAATCAGCCCCAGCATTTT
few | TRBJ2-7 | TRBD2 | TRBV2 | CASRPGLAGYEQYF | TGTGCCAGCAGGCCGGGACTAGCGGGTTACGAGCAGTACTTC
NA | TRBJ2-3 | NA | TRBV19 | CASSMNNGPGGNTQYF | TGTGCCAGTAGTATGAACAACGGCCCTGGGGGCAATACGCAGTATTTT
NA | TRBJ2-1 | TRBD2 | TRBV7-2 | CASSPGLAANEQFF | TGTGCCAGCAGCCCCGGACTAGCGGCTAATGAGCAGTTCTTC
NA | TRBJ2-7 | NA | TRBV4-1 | CASTPENRSGARHEQYF | TGCGCCAGCACCCCTGAGAACCGGTCTGGGGCTCGCCACGAGCAGTACTTC
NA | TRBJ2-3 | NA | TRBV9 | CASSKGTGKTDTQYF | TGTGCCAGCAGCAAGGGAACAGGGAAAACAGATACGCAGTATTTT
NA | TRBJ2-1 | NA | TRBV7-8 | CASSLQAIPQSSYNEQFF | TGTGCCAGCAGCCTACAAGCGATACCTCAAAGCTCCTACAATGAGCAGTTCTTC
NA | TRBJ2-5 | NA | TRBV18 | CASSPGVGTYQETQYF | TGTGCCAGCTCACCCGGGGTAGGGACTTACCAAGAGACCCAGTACTTC
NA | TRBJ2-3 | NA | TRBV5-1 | CASSLGSLSTDTQYF | TGCGCCAGCAGCTTGGGTAGCTTAAGCACAGATACGCAGTATTTT
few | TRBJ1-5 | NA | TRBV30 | CAWKAGSNQPQHF | TGTGCCTGGAAAGCAGGTAGCAATCAGCCCCAGCATTTT
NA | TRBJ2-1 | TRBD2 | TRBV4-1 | CASSHFSGGAADEQFF | TGCGCCAGCAGCCACTTTAGCGGGGGGGCCGCCGATGAGCAGTTCTTC
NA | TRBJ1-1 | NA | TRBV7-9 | CASSERGLLGGTEAFF | TGTGCCAGCAGCGAGCGAGGCCTCCTGGGGGGAACTGAAGCTTTCTTT
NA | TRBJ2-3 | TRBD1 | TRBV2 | CASRTGEDTQYF | TGTGCCAGCAGGACAGGGGAAGATACGCAGTATTTT
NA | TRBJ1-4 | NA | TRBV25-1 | CANRRGRGRITNEKLFF | TGTGCCAACAGAAGGGGACGAGGGAGAATAACTAATGAAAAACTGTTTTTT
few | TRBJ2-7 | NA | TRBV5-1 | CASSLGQYYEQYF | TGCGCCAGCAGCTTGGGGCAGTACTACGAGCAGTACTTC
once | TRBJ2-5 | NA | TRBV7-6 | CASSSKLRGEQETQYF | TGTGCCAGCAGCTCTAAACTTCGAGGGGAGCAAGAGACCCAGTACTTC
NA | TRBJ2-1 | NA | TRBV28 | CASSRPGTPLSYNEQFF | TGTGCCAGCAGCCGACCCGGGACACCACTATCCTACAATGAGCAGTTCTTC
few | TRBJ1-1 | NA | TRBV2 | CASSAKTNTEAFF | TGTGCCAGCAGCGCGAAAACGAACACTGAAGCTTTCTTT
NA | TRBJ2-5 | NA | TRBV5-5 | CASSSTGFTETQYF | TGTGCCAGCAGCAGTACAGGGTTTACGGAGACCCAGTACTTC
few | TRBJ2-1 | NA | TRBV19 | CASTPTPRGNEQFF | TGTGCCAGTACGCCGACCCCTCGGGGCAATGAGCAGTTCTTC
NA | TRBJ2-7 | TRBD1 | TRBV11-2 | CASSLNRPKGTGLAYEQYF | TGTGCCAGCAGCTTAAACAGACCCAAAGGGACAGGGCTAGCCTACGAGCAGTACTTC
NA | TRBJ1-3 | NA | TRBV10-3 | CAISESVDTIYF | TGTGCCATCAGTGAGTCTGTGGACACCATATATTTT
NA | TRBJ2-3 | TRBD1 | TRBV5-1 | CASSQQGFTDTQYF | TGCGCCAGCAGCCAACAGGGGTTCACAGATACGCAGTATTTT
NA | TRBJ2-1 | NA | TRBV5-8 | CASSLVLYNEQFF | TGTGCCAGCAGCTTGGTCCTTTACAATGAGCAGTTCTTC